This TCR beta chain appears in the sequencing data of a study of beta chain features in type 1 diabetes (dated by TCRdb to 2016 to 2019). Some background on the complete study: Patients and healthy donors did not differ in mean age, gender distribution, total cell number or subset yield. Across all samples, fewer than 130 million sorted cells were examined, and cell number per subset correlated strongly with RNA yield. The study compared the TCRB repertoires of sorted circulating CD4+ T cell subsets in recently diagnosed type 1 diabetes patients with those in matched healthy donors. Regulatory and stem cell-like memory subsets were isolated from only 8 patients and roughly 8 healthy donors, whereas naive and central memory subsets came from all 30 or so donors.

Overall results and qualifications from the work: Shorter templates might have been favored by PCR, but patient and control samples were amplified and corrected together, so both groups would have been affected equally by any skew. At VDJ recombination sites, patients with type 1 diabetes made fewer insertions and deleted more nucleotides, a pattern implying thymic rearrangement abnormalities. Naive, central memory and regulatory TCRB repertoires appeared to be more alike among patients than among healthy donors. Because the HLA sub-analyses included only small numbers of individuals, any influence of HLA type on TCRB rearrangement was left unresolved. Type 1 diabetes patients showed a moderate but significant shortening of TCRB CDR3 length in all four CD4+ subsets. Because cDNA was sequenced instead of genomic DNA, highly expressing activated cells could be over-represented, though the groups showed no difference in activation or CD3 levels.

All of the isolated RNA was reverse transcribed with the High Capacity cDNA Reverse Transcription Kit, so expressed TCRB transcripts were sequenced. Deep immunoSEQ sequencing was applied to naive, central memory and regulatory T cell samples, giving an average of approximately 4 million total reads per sample. Sorted cells were lysed in RLT buffer, and RNA was extracted using DNase-treated RNeasy Micro or Mini kits according to cell number. To prevent cross-contamination, each cell subset was processed individually, whereas patient and healthy donor samples were processed jointly. TCRB sequences were amplified from cDNA with the immunoSEQ multiplex PCR, producing 87-bp fragments spanning the CDR3 region. Amplicons were sequenced on the Illumina HiSeq platform. The published analysis was carried out like this. PCR bias was corrected computationally using synthetic template baselines, and reads within Hamming distance 2 were collapsed, with unmergeable singletons discarded. Reads were aligned against IMGT to assign V, D and J genes, CDR3 length and insertions or deletions at six rearrangement sites. Within each subset, clonotype counts were normalized to the number of sorted cells before true diversity and Gini coefficients were calculated with the tcR R package. The overlap coefficient, calculated on TCRB nucleotide sequences, was used to quantify repertoire sharing. As a proxy for the pre-selection repertoire, out-of-frame TCRB sequences from naive cells were analyzed. The table comes from immuneACCESS by way of TCRdb, which keeps in-frame sequences with V and J called. Part of the clones is missing from these tables; in studies checked, under half for an unresolved V gene and the rest for unknown reasons. The V and J calls and clone size are taken from that table; D and trimming were inferred from the DNA. This sample gives some 250,000 clones in total; roughly 14% of them show up just once. The ten largest clones take up approximately 0.018% of the sample.

Turning to this clone: The antigen it recognizes is unknown. Within one base of it there is no much larger clone, and no base qualities were kept.

CDR1 is given as PRHDT and CDR2 as FYEKMQ, both from the germline V gene (reference sequence). Reading from cysteine to phenylalanine, the CDR3 counts 16 amino acids. Only the CDR3 portion is preserved as DNA: 48 bases, with reading frame beginning at the first base. Trimming costs V 0 bases and J 0 bases, and their ends lie 12 bases apart. Each donor gave one peripheral blood draw, roughly 120 mL on average, collected into heparinised tubes. Using a panel that included CD45RO, CCR7, CD25, CD127, CD95 and CD27, naive, central memory, regulatory and stem cell-like memory CD4+ T cells were sorted on a BD FACSAria II. Purity was above 95% for every sorted population. Right away, PBMCs were isolated by Lymphoprep density gradient centrifugation and were stained directly, with no culture step. So that batch effects would be minimized, each experiment stained and sorted samples in pairs, pairing one healthy donor with one patient.

The clonotype comes from a man under 40 with type 1 diabetes. The sequence is built from TRBV13 and TRBJ2-7; a tentative D match to TRBD2 spans 6 bases. Sequenced: naive CD4+ T cells from blood. Read against the paper, the sample's cell subset or site label means: true naive CD4+ T cells. The nucleotides read TGTGCCAGCAGCTTAGGCGCGGGATTAAGCTCCTACGAGCAGTACTTC. This encodes CASSLGAGLSSYEQYF.